This paragraph reports one TCR beta chain. Its cognate antigen is unknown. This sample was included in a study of cytotoxic CD8 clonotypes in ibrutinib-treated CLL. Across the study: The study included around twelve relapsed/refractory and under 16 treatment-naive patients; under 18 had IGHV unmutated disease. Broader study findings: Baseline-level clonality went beyond age-matched healthy donors and moved in step with circulating CD8+ T-cell counts.

Profiled with immunoSEQ multiplex PCR; TCRdb holds only in-frame clones, not every one. Here the sample spans more than 110,000 clones, 75% to 95% being singletons. In germline, CDR1 is LGHNA, CDR2 YNFKEQ. The CDR3 totals 16 residues. V lost 4 bases and J lost 5; bases outside the gene matches: 6. Specimen: PBMCs, collected after 12 months of ibrutinib treatment. The genes are TRBV4-2 and TRBJ2-1; 12 bases are shared with TRBD2. The receptor was isolated from a human donor with chronic lymphocytic leukemia. The CDR3 sequence is CASSRQLAGGHNEQFF. Written as DNA, the CDR3 is TGTGCCAGCAGCCGACAACTAGCGGGAGGTCACAATGAGCAGTTCTTC.